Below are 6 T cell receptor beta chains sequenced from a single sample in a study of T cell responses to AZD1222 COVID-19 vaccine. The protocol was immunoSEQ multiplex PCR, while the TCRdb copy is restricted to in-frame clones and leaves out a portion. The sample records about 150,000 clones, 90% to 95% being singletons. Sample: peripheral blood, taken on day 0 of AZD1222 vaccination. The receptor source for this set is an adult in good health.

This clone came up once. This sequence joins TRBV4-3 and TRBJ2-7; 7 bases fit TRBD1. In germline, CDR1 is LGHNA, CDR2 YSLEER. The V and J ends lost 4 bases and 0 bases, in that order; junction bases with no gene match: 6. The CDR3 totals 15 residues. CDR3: CASSPGQASSYEQYF. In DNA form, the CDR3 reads TGCGCCAGCAGCCCTGGACAGGCGAGCTCCTACGAGCAGTACTTC.

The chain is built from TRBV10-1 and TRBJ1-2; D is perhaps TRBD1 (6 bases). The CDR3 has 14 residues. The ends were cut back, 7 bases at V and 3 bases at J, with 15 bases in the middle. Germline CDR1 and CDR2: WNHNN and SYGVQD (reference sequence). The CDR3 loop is CASIRGDLDYGYTF. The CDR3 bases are TGCGCCAGCATAAGGGGGGATTTAGACTATGGCTACACCTTC.

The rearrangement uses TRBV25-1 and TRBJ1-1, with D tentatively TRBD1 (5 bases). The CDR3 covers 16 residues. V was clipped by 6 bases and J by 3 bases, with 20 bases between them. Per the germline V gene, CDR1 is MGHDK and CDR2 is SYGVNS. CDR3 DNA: TGTGCCAGCAGCGGGGCGACAGTTGCTGCACACACTGAAGCTTTCTTT. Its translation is CASSGATVAAHTEAFF.

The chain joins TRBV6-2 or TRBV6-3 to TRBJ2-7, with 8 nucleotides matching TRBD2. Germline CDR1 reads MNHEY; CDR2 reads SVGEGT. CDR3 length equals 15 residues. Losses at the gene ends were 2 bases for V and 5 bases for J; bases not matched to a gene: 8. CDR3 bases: TGTGCCAGCAGTTACGTAGCTAGCGGGTTCCACGAGCAGTACTTC. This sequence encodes CASSYVASGFHEQYF.

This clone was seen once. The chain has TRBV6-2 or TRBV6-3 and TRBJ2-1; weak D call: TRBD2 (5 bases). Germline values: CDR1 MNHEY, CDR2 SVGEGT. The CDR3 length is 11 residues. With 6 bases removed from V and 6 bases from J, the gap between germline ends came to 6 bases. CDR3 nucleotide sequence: TGTGCCAGCAGCGGAGGCAATGAGCAGTTCTTC. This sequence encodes CASSGGNEQFF.

DNA for the CDR3: TGTGCCAGCAGCATCGACAGGGTCTCCTACAATGAGCAGTTCTTC. Its translation is CASSIDRVSYNEQFF. The rearrangement links TRBV5-5 to TRBJ2-1, with 7 bases aligning to TRBD1. V trimming: 4 bases; J trimming: 0 bases; junction bases outside the gene matches: 4. From germline, CDR1 is SGHKS and CDR2 YYEKEE (reference sequence). The CDR3 is made up of 15 amino acids.